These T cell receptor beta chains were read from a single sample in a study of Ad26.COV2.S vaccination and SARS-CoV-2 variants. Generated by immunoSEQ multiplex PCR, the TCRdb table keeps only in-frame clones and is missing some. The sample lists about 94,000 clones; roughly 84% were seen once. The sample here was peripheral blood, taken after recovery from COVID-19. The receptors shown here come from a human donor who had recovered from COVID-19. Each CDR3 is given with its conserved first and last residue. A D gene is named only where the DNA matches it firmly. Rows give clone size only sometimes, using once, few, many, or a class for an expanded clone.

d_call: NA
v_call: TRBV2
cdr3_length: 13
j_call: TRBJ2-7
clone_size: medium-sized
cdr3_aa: CAGTRTDSYEQYF
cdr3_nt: TGTGCCGGGACCCGGACAGATTCCTACGAGCAGTACTTC

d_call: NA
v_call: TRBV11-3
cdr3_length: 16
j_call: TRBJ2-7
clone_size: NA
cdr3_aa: CASSLPGTSSSYEQYF
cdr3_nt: TGTGCCAGCAGCTTACCCGGGACTTCGAGCTCCTACGAGCAGTACTTC

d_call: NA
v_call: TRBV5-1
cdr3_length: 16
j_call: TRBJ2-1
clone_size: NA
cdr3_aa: CASSLGRTLSYNEQFF
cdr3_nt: TGCGCCAGCAGCTTGGGACGGACCCTGTCCTACAATGAGCAGTTCTTC

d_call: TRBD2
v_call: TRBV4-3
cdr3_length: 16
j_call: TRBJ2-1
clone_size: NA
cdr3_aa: CASSQTRTSGYNEQFF
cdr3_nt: TGCGCCAGCAGCCAGACCAGGACTAGCGGCTACAATGAGCAGTTCTTC

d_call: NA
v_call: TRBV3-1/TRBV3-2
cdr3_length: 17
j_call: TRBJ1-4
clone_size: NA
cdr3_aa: CASSQERQGKRNEKLFF
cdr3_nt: TGTGCCAGCAGCCAAGAGCGTCAGGGGAAGAGGAATGAAAAACTGTTTTTT

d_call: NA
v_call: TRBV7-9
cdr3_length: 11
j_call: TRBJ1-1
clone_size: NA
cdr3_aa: CASTQNTEAFF
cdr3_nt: TGTGCCAGCACCCAGAACACTGAAGCTTTCTTT

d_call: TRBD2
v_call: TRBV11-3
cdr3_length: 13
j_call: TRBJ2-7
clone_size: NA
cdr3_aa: CASKGTSAYEQYF
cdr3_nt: TGTGCCAGCAAAGGGACTAGTGCCTACGAGCAGTACTTC

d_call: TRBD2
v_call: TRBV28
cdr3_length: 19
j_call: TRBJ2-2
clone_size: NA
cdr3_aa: CASSFIFAGGRANTGELFF
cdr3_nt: TGTGCCAGCAGTTTCATTTTTGCGGGAGGGCGGGCGAACACCGGGGAGCTGTTTTTT

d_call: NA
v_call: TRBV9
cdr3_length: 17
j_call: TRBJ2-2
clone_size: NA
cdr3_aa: CASSVELNLRNTGELFF
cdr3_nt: TGTGCCAGCAGCGTAGAGTTAAATTTAAGGAACACCGGGGAGCTGTTTTTT

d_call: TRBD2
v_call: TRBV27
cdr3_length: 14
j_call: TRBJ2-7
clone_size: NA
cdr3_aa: CASSLAGESYEQYF
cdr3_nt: TGTGCCAGCAGTTTAGCGGGAGAATCCTACGAGCAGTACTTC

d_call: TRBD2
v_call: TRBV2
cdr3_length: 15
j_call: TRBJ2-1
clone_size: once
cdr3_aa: CASSELAGGPGEQFF
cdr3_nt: TGTGCCAGCAGTGAACTAGCGGGAGGGCCTGGTGAGCAGTTCTTC

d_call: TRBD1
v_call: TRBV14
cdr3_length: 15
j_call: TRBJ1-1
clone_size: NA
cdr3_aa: CASSQRTGMNTEAFF
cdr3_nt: TGTGCCAGCAGCCAGAGGACAGGGATGAACACTGAAGCTTTCTTT

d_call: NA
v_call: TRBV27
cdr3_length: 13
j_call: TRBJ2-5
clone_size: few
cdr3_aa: CASSSQQGRTQYF
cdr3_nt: TGTGCCAGCAGTAGTCAACAGGGTCGGACCCAGTACTTC

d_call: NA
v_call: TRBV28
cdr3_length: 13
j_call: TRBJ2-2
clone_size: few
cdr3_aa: CASITGPAGELFF
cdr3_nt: TGTGCCAGCATCACAGGGCCGGCCGGGGAGCTGTTTTTT

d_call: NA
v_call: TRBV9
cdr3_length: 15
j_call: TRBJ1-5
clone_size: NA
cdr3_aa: CASSRSGGWGQPQHF
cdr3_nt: TGTGCCAGCAGCCGCTCCGGGGGCTGGGGTCAGCCCCAGCATTTT